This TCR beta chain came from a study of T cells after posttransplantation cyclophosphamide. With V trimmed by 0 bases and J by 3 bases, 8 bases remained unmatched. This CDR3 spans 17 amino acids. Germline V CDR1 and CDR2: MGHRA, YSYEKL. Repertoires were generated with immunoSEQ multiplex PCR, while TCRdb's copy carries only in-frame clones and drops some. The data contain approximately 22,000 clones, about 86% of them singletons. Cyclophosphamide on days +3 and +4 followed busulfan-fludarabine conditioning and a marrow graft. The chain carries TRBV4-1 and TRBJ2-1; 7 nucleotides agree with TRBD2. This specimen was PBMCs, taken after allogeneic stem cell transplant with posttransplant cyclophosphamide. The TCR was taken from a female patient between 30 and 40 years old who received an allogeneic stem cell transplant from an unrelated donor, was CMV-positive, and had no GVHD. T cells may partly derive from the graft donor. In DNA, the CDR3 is TGCGCCAGCAGCCAAGATGGGGGGGAGATTAACTACAATGAGCAGTTCTTC. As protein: CASSQDGGEINYNEQFF.